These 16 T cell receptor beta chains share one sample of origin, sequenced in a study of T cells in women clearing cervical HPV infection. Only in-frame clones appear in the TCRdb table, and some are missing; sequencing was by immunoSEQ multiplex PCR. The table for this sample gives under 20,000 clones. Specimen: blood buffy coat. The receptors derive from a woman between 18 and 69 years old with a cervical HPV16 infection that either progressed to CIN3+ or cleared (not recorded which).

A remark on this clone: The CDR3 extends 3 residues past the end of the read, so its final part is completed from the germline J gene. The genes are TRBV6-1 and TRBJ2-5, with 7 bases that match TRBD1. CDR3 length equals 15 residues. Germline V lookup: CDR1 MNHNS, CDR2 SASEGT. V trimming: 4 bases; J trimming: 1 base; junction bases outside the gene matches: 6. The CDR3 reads CASSATGTAQETQYF. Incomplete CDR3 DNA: TGTGCCAGCAGTGCAACCGGGACAGCCCAAGAGACC.

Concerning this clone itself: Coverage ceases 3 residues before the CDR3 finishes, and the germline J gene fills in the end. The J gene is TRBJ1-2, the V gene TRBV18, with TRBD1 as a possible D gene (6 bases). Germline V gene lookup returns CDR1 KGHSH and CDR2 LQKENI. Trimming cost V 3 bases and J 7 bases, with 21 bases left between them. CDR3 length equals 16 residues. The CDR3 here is CASSPLGGGRSGGYTF. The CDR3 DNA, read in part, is TGTGCCAGCTCACCCCTCGGGGGGGGCAGATCCGGTGGC.

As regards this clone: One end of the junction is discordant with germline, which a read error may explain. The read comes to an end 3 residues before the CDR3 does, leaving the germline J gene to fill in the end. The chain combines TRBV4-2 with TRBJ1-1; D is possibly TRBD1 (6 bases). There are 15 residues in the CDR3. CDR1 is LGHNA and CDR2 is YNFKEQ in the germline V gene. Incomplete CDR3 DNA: TGCGCCAGCAGCCAGGGGCTAGCGATGAACACTGAA. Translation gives CASSQGLAMNTE. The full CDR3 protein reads CASSQGLAMNTEAFF.

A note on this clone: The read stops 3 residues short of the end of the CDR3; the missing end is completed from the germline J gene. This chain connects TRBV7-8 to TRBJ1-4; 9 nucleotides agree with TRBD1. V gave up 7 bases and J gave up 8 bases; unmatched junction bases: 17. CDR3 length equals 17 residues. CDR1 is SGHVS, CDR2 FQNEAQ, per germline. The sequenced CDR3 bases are TGTGCCAGCACTATTAGCACCTTAGCGGGACAGGGCGAAAAA. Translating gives CASTISTLAGQGEK. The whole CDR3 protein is CASTISTLAGQGEKLFF. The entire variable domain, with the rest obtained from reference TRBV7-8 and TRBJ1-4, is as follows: GAGVSQSPRYKVAKRGQDVALRCDPISGHVSLFWYQQALGQGPEFLTYFQNEAQLDKSGLPSDRFFAERPEGSVSTLKIQRTQQEDSAVYLCASTISTLAGQGEKLFFGSGTQLSVL.

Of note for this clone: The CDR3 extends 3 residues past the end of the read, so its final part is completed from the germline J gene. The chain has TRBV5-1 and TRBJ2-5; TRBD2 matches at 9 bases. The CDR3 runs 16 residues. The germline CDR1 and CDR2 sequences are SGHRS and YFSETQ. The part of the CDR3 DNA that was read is TGCGCCAGCAGCTTAGGCGGGGGGGTCCTCACAGATACC. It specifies CASSLGGGVLTDT. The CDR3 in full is CASSLGGGVLTDTQYF.

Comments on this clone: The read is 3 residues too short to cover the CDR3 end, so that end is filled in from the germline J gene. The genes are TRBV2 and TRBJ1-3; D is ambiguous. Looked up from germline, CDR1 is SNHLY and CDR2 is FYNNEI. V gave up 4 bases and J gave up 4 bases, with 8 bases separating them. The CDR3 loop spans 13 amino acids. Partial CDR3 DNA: TGTGCCAGCAGTGGGGCCAAGGGAAACACC. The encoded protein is CASSGAKGNT. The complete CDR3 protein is CASSGAKGNTIYF.

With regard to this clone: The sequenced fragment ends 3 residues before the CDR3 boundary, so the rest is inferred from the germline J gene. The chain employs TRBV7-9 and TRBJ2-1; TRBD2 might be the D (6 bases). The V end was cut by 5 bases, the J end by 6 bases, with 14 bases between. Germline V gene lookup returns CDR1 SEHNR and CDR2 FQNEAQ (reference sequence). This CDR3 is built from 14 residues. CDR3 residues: CASSPGGALNEQFF. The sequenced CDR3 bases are TGTGCCAGCAGCCCGGGCGGGGCTCTCAATGAG.

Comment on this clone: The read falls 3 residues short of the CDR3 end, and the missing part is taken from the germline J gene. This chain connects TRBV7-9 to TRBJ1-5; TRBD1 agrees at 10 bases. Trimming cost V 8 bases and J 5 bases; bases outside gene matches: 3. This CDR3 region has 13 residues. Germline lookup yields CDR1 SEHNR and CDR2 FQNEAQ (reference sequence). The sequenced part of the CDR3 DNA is TGTGCCAGCGGACAGGGGGGGGATCAGCCC. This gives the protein CASGQGGDQP. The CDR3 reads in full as CASGQGGDQPQHF.

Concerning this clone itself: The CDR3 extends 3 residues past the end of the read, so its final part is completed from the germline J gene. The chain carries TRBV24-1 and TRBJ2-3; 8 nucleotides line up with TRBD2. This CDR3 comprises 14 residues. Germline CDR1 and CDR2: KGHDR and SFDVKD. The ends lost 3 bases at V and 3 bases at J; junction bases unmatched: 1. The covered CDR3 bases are TGTGCCACCAGTGATGGGACTAGAACAGATACG. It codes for CATSDGTRTDT. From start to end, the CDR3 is CATSDGTRTDTQYF.

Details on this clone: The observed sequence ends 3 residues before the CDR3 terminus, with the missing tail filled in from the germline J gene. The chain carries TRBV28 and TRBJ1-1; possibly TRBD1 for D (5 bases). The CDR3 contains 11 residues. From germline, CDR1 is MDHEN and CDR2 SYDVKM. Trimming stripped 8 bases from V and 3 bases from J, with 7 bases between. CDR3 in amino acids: CASQGDTEAFF. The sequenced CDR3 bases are TGTGCCAGCCAGGGTGACACTGAA.

CDR3 sequence: CASSLGQGDNSPLHF. The covered CDR3 bases are TGTGCCAGCAGCCTGGGACAGGGGGATAATTCACCC. The V call is TRBV5-4, the J call TRBJ1-6, with 11 bases fitting TRBD1. Sequencing ends 3 residues short of the CDR3 end; the germline J gene provides the rest. The CDR3 runs 15 residues. V lost 4 bases and J lost 5; bases outside the gene matches: 2. Germline CDR1 is SGHNT and CDR2 is YYREEE (reference sequence).

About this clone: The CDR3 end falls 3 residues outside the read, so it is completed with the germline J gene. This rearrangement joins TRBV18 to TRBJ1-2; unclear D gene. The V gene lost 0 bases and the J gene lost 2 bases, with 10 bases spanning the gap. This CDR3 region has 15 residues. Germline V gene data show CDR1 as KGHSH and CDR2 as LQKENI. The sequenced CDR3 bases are TGTGCCAGCTCACCACCGGGCAGAAACAACTATGGC. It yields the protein CASSPPGRNNYG. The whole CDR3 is CASSPPGRNNYGYTF. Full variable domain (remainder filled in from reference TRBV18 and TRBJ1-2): NAGVMQNPRHLVRRRGQEARLRCSPMKGHSHVYWYRQLPEEGLKFMVYLQKENIIDESGMPKERFSAEFPKEGPSILRIQQVVRGDSAAYFCASSPPGRNNYGYTFGSGTRLTVV.

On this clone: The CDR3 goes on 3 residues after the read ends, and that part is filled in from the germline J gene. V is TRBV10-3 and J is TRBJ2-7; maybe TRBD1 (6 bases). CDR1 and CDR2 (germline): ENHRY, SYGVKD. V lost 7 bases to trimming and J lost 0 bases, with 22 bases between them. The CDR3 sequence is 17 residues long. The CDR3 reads CAITYTNMGQISYEQYF. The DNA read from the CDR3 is TGTGCCATCACCTACACGAATATGGGACAAATCTCCTACGAG.

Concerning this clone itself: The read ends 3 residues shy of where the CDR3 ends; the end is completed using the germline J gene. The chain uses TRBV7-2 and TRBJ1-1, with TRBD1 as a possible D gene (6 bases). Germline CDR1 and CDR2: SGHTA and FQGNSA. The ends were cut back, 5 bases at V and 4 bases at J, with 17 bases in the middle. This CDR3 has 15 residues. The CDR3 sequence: CASSVNRVQGTEAFF. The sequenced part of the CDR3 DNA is TGTGCCAGCAGCGTTAACAGGGTTCAGGGCACTGAA.

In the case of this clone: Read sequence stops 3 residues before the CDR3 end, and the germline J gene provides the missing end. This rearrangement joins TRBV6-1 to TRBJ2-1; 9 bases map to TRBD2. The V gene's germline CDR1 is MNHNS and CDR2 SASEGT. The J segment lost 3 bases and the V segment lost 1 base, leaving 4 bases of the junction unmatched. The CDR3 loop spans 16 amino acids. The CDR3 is CASSEEGGGGYNEQFF. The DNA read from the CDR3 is TGTGCCAGCAGTGAAGAGGGCGGGGGGGGCTACAATGAG.

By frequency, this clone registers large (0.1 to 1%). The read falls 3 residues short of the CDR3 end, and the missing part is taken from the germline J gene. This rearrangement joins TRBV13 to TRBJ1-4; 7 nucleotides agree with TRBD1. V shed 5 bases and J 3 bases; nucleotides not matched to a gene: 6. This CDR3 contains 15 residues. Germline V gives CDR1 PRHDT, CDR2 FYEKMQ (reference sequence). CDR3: CASSPRDSPNEKLFF. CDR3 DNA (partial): TGTGCCAGCAGCCCCCGGGACAGTCCTAATGAAAAA.